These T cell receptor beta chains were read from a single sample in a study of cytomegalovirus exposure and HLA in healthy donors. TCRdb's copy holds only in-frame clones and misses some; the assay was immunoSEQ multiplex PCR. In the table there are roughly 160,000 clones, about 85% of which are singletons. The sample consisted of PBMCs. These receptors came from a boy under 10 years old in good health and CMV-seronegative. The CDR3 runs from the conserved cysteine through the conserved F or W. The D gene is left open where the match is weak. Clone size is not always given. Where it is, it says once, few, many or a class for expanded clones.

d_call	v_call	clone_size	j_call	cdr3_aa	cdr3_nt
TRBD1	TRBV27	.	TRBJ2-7	CASSLTGTGLDLDEQYF	TGTGCCAGCAGTTTGACCGGGACAGGGCTTGATCTGGACGAGCAGTACTTC
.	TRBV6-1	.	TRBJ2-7	CASSEAWGRWTYEQYF	TGTGCCAGCAGTGAGGCCTGGGGGCGCTGGACCTACGAGCAGTACTTC
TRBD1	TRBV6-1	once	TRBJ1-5	CASSRQGYSNQPQHF	TGTGCCAGCAGCAGACAGGGGTATAGCAATCAGCCCCAGCATTTT
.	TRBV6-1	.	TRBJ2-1	CASSERPGGDNEQFF	TGTGCCAGCAGTGAACGGCCCGGCGGTGACAATGAGCAGTTCTTC
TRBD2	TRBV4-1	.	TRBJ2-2	CASSPGLAGRDGELFF	TGCGCCAGCAGCCCTGGACTAGCGGGGAGGGACGGGGAGCTGTTTTTT
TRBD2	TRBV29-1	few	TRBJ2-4	CSVEQREGRYIQYF	TGCAGCGTTGAACAGCGGGAGGGCCGATACATTCAGTACTTC
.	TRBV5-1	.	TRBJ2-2	CASSILQGSGELFF	TGCGCCAGCAGCATACTACAGGGATCCGGGGAGCTGTTTTTT
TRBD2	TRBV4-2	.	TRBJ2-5	CASSQVSGGAGETQYF	TGTGCCAGCAGCCAGGTTAGCGGGGGGGCTGGAGAGACCCAGTACTTC
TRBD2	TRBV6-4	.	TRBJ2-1	CASSDSSGSYNEQFF	TGTGCCAGCAGTGACTCGAGCGGGAGTTACAATGAGCAGTTCTTC
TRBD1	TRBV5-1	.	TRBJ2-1	CASSLDRGDEQFF	TGCGCCAGCAGCCTGGACAGGGGAGATGAGCAGTTCTTC
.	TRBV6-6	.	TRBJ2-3	CASSYSILADTQYF	TGTGCCAGCAGTTACTCGATCCTAGCAGATACGCAGTATTTT
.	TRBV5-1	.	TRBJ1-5	CASSLGAGDSNQPQHF	TGCGCCAGCAGCTTGGGGGCAGGCGATAGCAATCAGCCCCAGCATTTT
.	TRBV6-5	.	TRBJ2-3	CASSRTPRPDTQYF	TGTGCCAGCAGTAGGACTCCGAGGCCAGATACGCAGTATTTT
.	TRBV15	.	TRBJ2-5	CATSRDRREETQYF	TGTGCCACCAGCAGAGATCGGCGGGAAGAGACCCAGTACTTC
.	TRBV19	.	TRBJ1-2	CASSNYRYPKTEPNYGYTF	TGTGCCAGTAGTAATTATCGTTATCCTAAGACAGAACCTAACTATGGCTACACCTTC
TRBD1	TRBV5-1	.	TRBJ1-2	CASSQDRGRYGYTF	TGCGCCAGCAGCCAGGACAGGGGCCGCTATGGCTACACCTTC
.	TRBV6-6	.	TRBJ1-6	CASSPSRGGSLPLHF	TGTGCCAGCAGTCCTAGTAGGGGGGGGAGTTTACCCCTCCACTTT